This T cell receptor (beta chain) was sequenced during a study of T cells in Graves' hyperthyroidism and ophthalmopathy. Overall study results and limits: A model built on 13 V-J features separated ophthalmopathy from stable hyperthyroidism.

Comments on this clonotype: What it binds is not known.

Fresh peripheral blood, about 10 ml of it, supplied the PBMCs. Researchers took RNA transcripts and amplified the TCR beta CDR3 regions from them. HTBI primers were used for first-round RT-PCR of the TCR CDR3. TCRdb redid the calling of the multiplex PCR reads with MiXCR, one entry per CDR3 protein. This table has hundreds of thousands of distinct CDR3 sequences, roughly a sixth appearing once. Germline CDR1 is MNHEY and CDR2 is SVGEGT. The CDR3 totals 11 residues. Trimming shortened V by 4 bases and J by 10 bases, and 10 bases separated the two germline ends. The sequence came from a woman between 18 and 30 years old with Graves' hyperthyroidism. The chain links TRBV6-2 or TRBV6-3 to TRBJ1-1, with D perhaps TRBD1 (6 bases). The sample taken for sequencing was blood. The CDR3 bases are TGTGCCAGCAGTTCCGGACAGCGAGCTTTCTTT. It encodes CASSSGQRAFF.